This is a list of T cell receptor beta chains from one sample in a study of identical twins. TCRdb recomputed calls from the 5' RACE reads with MiXCR, one row per CDR3 protein. This table holds 700,000 or so distinct CDR3 sequences, 8.6% found once. Another study also made use of these data, one on yellow fever vaccine responses in identical twins.

Material: PBMCs. The receptor set was obtained from a woman in her late teens or twenties in good health. CDR3s include the opening cysteine and the closing phenylalanine or tryptophan. D genes are given only for firm matches. A row's size may be missing; if present it is once, few, many or a size class.

clone size,V gene,J gene,D gene,CDR3 DNA,CDR3 protein
NA,TRBV7-9,TRBJ2-3,TRBD2,TGTGCCAGCAGCTTACCCCTAAGCGGGGGGGGCACAGATACGCAGTATTTT,CASSLPLSGGGTDTQYF
NA,TRBV6-5,TRBJ2-7,TRBD2,TGTGCCATCCGGGAGGGCCTTGTGAGAGAGCAGTACTTC,CAIREGLVREQYF
NA,TRBV5-6,TRBJ2-7,NA,TGTGCCAGCAGCCGCAAGTTAACACCCTCCTACGAGCAGTACTTC,CASSRKLTPSYEQYF
few,TRBV10-3,TRBJ2-7,NA,TGTGCCATCACTCGCGCTCAGGCCGTATGGGAAGAGCAGTACTTC,CAITRAQAVWEEQYF
few,TRBV5-1,TRBJ2-2,TRBD2,TGCGCCAGCAGCGGAGGGACTAGATCCACCGGGGAGCTGTTTTTT,CASSGGTRSTGELFF
NA,TRBV7-8,TRBJ2-3,TRBD1,TGTGCCAGCAGCTCCTTCCGGGACAGCCACACAGATACGCAGTATTTT,CASSSFRDSHTDTQYF
few,TRBV10-3,TRBJ2-1,TRBD2,TGTGCCATCAGTGCAGCGGGAGGGAGCGACAATGAGCAGTTCTTC,CAISAAGGSDNEQFF
many,TRBV7-6,TRBJ2-3,NA,TGTGCCAGCAGCCAAAGGGGGGGAAGTGAAGATACGCAGTATTTT,CASSQRGGSEDTQYF
few,TRBV24-1,TRBJ2-3,NA,TGTGCCACCAGTGTCTCCGGGGCAGGGGATACGCAGTATTTT,CATSVSGAGDTQYF
NA,TRBV7-2,TRBJ1-4,NA,TGTGCCAGCAGCTTAGTAGGGACCCCTAATGAAAAACTGTTTTTT,CASSLVGTPNEKLFF
few,TRBV2,TRBJ2-7,NA,TGTGCCAGCAGTTTTGGGCCTTTTTCTTCCTCCTACGAGCAGTACTTC,CASSFGPFSSSYEQYF
many,TRBV19,TRBJ2-4,TRBD2,TGTGCCAGTAGTCCTGGGACTAGCGGGCCTAGGAACAAAAACATTCAGTACTTC,CASSPGTSGPRNKNIQYF
NA,TRBV5-6,TRBJ2-5,NA,TGTGCCAGCAGCTCGGGTGTTAAACAGGAGACCCAGTACTTC,CASSSGVKQETQYF
many,TRBV12-3/TRBV12-4,TRBJ2-1,TRBD2,TGTGCCAGCAGTTTCCGGGGGGATGGTGAGCAGTTCTTC,CASSFRGDGEQFF
NA,TRBV6-5,TRBJ1-2,NA,TGTGCCAGCCGGGACCTTAACTATGGCTACACCTTC,CASRDLNYGYTF
NA,TRBV7-8,TRBJ2-7,TRBD2,TGTGCCAGCAGCCTCCGACTAGCGGGAGGGAGCTCCTACGAGCAGTACTTC,CASSLRLAGGSSYEQYF
NA,TRBV29-1,TRBJ2-7,NA,TGCAGCGCCTCCCCTCGGGAACACGAGCAGTACTTC,CSASPREHEQYF
NA,TRBV28,TRBJ2-2,TRBD2,TGTGCCAGCAGTCAGCCCAGCGGGAGTTTCACCGGGGAGCTGTTTTTT,CASSQPSGSFTGELFF
many,TRBV20-1,TRBJ1-5,NA,TGCAGTGCTAGTCGGGGGGATAGCAATCAGCCCCAGCATTTT,CSASRGDSNQPQHF
NA,TRBV7-6,TRBJ2-2,TRBD2,TGTGCCAGCAGTTCATATACCGGGACTAGCGGGGGCCGCGGCACCGGGGAGCTGTTTTTT,CASSSYTGTSGGRGTGELFF
NA,TRBV29-1,TRBJ1-1,NA,TGCAGCGTGAATGGCAGGATGGTCACTGAAGCTTTCTTT,CSVNGRMVTEAFF
many,TRBV27,TRBJ2-1,TRBD2,TGTGCCAGCAGGCTAGCGGGGGGGAATGAGCAGTTCTTC,CASRLAGGNEQFF
NA,TRBV6-4,TRBJ2-5,NA,TGTGCCAGCAGTGACGGCGAGACCCAGCACTTC,CASSDGETQHF
many,TRBV29-1,TRBJ2-5,TRBD1,TGCAGCGGTAAAGGGGGACAGGGTCTGGAGACCCAGTACTTC,CSGKGGQGLETQYF
many,TRBV5-1,TRBJ2-2,TRBD2,TGCGCCAGCAGCTTGAGGCCCGGCGTGAGCGGGAGAGTCCCCGGGGAGCTGTTTTTT,CASSLRPGVSGRVPGELFF
many,TRBV29-1,TRBJ2-1,TRBD2,TGCAGCGCGGGACTAGCGGGAGGGCCGGGAAATGAGCAGTTCTTC,CSAGLAGGPGNEQFF
few,TRBV2,TRBJ2-5,NA,TGTGCCAGCCGACTAGAAGAGGGCGAGACCCAGTACTTC,CASRLEEGETQYF
NA,TRBV11-2,TRBJ2-5,NA,TGTGCCAGCAGCTTAAGGTGGCGGGGTGGGGAGACCCAGTACTTC,CASSLRWRGGETQYF
many,TRBV7-9,TRBJ1-1,TRBD1,TGTGCCAGCAGCTCCCACCTGGACAGGGAAGCTTTCTTT,CASSSHLDREAFF
NA,TRBV4-1,TRBJ1-2,TRBD1,TGCGCCAGCAGCCAAGCCCCCGGGACAGCGGGACTACGCTACACCTTC,CASSQAPGTAGLRYTF
few,TRBV29-1,TRBJ2-5,NA,TGCAGCGTTGAAGATGTGGAGACCCAGTACTTC,CSVEDVETQYF
NA,TRBV20-1,TRBJ2-1,NA,TGCAGTGCTAGAGTCAGAAGGCTTCCAGAGGATGAGCAGTTCTTC,CSARVRRLPEDEQFF
NA,TRBV7-9,TRBJ2-5,NA,TGTGCCAGCAGCTTAGCGGTCGGACAGACTAGGGAGACCCAGTACTTC,CASSLAVGQTRETQYF
NA,TRBV7-9,TRBJ2-7,NA,TGTGCCAGCAGCCCCCAGGTGGGGCCTTACGAGCAGTACTTC,CASSPQVGPYEQYF
NA,TRBV5-1,TRBJ2-7,NA,TGCGCCAGCAGACTGGAGGGGACGGGGGCTTACGAGCAGTACTTC,CASRLEGTGAYEQYF
many,TRBV10-1,TRBJ2-7,NA,TGCGCCAGCAGTGAGTACCTAGCTGGTGATAGAGAGCAGTACTTC,CASSEYLAGDREQYF
NA,TRBV7-2,TRBJ1-1,NA,TGTGCCAGCAGCTCCCCCACAGGGTCTTACAGTGAAGCTTTCTTT,CASSSPTGSYSEAFF
NA,TRBV9,TRBJ2-7,NA,TGTGCCAGCAGCGCCAGACGCCAGGCAGACTCCTACGAGCAGTACTTC,CASSARRQADSYEQYF